This T cell receptor beta chain was identified during a study of cytomegalovirus exposure and HLA in healthy donors. The CDR3 is made up of 14 amino acids. Germline CDR1 and CDR2: LNHDA and SQIVND (reference sequence). J was trimmed by 7 bases and V by 8 bases; bases with no gene match: 6. This PCR relied on a set of 60 Vbeta primers and 13 Jbeta primers. TCRdb keeps only in-frame clones here, not all; method: immunoSEQ multiplex PCR. The sample has some 190,000 clones, 81% seen once. Sequences were obtained from PBMCs. The V and J genes are TRBV19 and TRBJ2-1, with 12 nucleotides matching TRBD2. The receptor was derived from a man between 18 and 35 years old in good health and CMV-seronegative. The CDR3 bases are TGTGCCAGTGAGCCCGGGACTAGCGGGAATGAGCAGTTCTTC. Residues: CASEPGTSGNEQFF.